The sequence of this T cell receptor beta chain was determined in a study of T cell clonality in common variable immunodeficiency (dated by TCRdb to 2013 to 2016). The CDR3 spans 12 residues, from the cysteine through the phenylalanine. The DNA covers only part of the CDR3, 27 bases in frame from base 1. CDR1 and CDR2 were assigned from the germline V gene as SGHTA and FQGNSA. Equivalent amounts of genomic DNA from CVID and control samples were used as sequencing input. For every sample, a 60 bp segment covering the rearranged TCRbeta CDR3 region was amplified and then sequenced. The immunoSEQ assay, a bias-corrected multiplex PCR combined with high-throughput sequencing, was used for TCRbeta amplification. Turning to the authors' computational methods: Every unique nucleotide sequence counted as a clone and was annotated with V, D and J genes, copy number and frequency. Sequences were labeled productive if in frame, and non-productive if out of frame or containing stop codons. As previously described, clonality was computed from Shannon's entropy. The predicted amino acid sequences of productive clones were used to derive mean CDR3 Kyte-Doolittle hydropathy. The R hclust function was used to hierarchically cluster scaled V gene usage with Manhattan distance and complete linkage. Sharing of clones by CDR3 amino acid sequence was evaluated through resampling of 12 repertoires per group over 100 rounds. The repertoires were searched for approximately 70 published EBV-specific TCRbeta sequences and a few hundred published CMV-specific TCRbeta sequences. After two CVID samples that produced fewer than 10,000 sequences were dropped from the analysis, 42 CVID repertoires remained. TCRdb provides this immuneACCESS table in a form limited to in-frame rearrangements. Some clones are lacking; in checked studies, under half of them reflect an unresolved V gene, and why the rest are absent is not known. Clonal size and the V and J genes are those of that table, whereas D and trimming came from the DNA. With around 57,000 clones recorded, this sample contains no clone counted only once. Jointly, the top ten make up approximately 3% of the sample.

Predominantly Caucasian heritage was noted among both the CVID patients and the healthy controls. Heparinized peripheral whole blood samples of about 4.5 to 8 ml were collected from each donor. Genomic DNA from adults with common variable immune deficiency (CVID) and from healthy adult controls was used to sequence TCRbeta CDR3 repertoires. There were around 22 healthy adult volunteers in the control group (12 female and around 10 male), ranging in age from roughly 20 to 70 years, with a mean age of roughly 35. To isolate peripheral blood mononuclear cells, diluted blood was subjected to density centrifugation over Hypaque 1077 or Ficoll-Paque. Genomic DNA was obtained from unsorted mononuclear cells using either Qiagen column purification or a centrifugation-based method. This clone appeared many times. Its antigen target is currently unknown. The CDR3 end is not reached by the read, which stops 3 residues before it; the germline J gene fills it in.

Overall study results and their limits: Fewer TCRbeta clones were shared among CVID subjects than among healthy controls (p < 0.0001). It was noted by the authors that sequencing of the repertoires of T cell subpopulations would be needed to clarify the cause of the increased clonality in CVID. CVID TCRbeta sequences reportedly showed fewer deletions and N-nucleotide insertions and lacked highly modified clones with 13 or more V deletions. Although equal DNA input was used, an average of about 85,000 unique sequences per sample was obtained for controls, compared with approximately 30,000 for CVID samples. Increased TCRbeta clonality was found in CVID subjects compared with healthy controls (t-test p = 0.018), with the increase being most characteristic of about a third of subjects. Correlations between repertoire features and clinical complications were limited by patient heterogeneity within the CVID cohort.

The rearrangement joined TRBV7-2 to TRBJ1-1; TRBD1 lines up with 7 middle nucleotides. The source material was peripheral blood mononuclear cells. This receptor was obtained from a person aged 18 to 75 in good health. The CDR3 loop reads CASSASQGEAFF. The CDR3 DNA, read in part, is TGTGCCAGCAGCGCTAGTCAGGGGGAG.